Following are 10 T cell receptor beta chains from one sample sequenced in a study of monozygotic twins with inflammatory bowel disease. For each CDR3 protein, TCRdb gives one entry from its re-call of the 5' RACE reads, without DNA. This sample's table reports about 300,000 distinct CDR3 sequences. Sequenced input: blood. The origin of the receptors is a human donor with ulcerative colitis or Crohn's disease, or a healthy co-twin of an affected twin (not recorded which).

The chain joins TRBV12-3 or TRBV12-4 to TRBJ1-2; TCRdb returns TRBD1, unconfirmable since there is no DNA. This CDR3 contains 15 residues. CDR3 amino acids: CASSLDRGLSYGYTF.

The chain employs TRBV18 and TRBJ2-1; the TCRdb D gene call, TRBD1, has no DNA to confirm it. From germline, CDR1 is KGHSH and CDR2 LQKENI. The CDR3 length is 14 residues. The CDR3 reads CASDMTGVYNEQFF. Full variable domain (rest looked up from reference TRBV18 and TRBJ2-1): NAGVMQNPRHLVRRRGQEARLRCSPMKGHSHVYWYRQLPEEGLKFMVYLQKENIIDESGMPKERFSAEFPKEGPSILRIQQVVRGDSAAYFCASDMTGVYNEQFFGPGTRLTVL.

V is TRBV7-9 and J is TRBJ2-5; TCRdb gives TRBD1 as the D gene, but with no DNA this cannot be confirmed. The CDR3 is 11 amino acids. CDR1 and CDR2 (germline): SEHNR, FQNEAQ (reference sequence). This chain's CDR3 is CASAGGETQYF. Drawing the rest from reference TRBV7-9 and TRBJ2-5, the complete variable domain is DTGVSQNPRHKITKRGQNVTFRCDPISEHNRLYWYRQTLGQGPEFLTYFQNEAQLEKSRLLSDRFSAERPKGSFSTLEIQRTEQGDSAMYLCASAGGETQYFGPGTRLLVL.

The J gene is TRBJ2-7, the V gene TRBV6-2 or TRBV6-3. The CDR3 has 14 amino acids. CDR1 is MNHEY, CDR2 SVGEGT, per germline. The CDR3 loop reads CASSRRGMNPEQYF.

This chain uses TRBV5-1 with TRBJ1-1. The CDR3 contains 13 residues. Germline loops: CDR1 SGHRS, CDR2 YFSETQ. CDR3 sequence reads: CASSLLEEAEAFF.

The CDR3 protein is CSANPGPTQETQYF. This chain joins TRBV20-1 and TRBJ2-5; the TCRdb call, TRBD1, lacks DNA for checking. Germline CDR1 reads DFQATT; CDR2 reads SNEGSKA (reference sequence). The CDR3 runs 14 residues.

CDR3 in amino acids: CASSLAKGPNVYNEQFF. The V gene is TRBV5-1, the J gene TRBJ2-1. Germline CDR1 reads SGHRS; CDR2 reads YFSETQ. This CDR3 is built from 17 residues.

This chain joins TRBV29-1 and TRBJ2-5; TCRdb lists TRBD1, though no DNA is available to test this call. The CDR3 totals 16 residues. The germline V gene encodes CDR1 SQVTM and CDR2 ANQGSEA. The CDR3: CSVYGGGLGPRLTQYF.

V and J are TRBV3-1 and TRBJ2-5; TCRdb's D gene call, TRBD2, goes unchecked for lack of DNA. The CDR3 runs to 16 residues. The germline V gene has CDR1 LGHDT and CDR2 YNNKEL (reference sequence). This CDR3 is CASSQRGRVGRETQYF.

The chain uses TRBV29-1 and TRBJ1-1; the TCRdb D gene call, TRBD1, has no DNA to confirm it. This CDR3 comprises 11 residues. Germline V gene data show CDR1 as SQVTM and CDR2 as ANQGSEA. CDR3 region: CSVWGANGPFF.